This T cell receptor (beta chain) came from a study of tumor and adjacent non-tumor tissue in lung cancer (dated by TCRdb to the late 2010s). A note on the overall study: Patients with adenocarcinoma (about 12), squamous cell carcinoma (2) and small cell lung cancer (1) were included in the cohort. Bulk TCRbeta repertoires were compared between lung tumor tissue and matched distant non-tumor lung tissue obtained from under 18 lung cancer patients. The 15 enrolled patients, of whom around 10 were men and 5 were women, were aged 31 to 76 years and were diagnosed with TNM stage I to III disease. Sequencing produced roughly 130 million productive TCRbeta reads in total, an average of about 4.17 million reads per sample. For each patient, one tumor sample and one normal lung sample were taken, giving thirty paired specimens that underwent TCRbeta CDR3 sequencing.

V and J are trimmed by 5 bases and 6 bases, and the gene matches miss 2 bases of the junction. CDR1 and CDR2, per the germline V gene (reference sequence), are DFQATT and SNEGSKA. The CDR3 holds 11 amino acids from the cysteine to the phenylalanine. Left in the record is the CDR3 DNA by itself, 33 bases read in frame from the first base. Paper-wide results and their limitations: Because peripheral blood was not sequenced, blood TCRbeta repertoires in the lung cancer patients of the study were not examined. With only 15 patients in the cohort, the authors noted that larger samples and more detailed clinical data are needed. The top 100 clones accounted for a significantly larger cumulative portion of the repertoire in normal lung than in tumor tissue. Tumor tissue showed significantly higher TCR diversity (inverse Simpson) than normal lung tissue, at roughly 390 vs 170 (P = 0.0075, Mann-Whitney U test). Significantly higher TCR diversity was found in younger patients, and higher tumor TCR diversity was associated with shorter overall and disease-free survival. Neither the sequencing platform nor unique molecular identifiers are named or mentioned anywhere in the methods.

RNA was isolated from bulk, unsorted tissue, and RNA quality was assessed with a NanoDrop ND-1000 and an Agilent 2100. All donors had newly diagnosed lung cancer, had not received prior chemotherapy, and were admitted for thoracic surgery in China between August and November 2014. The study excluded patients who had received radiotherapy or chemotherapy before or who had another cancer at the same time. Pieces of surgical tissue measuring roughly 1-2.3 cm3 were kept in RNAlater solution and stored at -80 degrees C until use. The method was multiplex PCR. Sequencing relied on an Illumina HiSeq 2500. TCRbeta libraries were built by three rounds of nested PCR using primers (Table S4), following protocols modified from ARM-PCR. PCR products of 200-500 bp were gel-excised and purified with the QIAquick gel extraction kit before sequencing. The study's processing was this. Trimmomatic was used to clean the reads, FLASH merged the cleaned reads into complete CDR3 sequences, and MiTCR assigned the sequences to V(D)J germline segments. Clonal diversity was computed as the inverse Simpson's index with VDJtools. In-frame sequences lacking a premature stop codon were counted as productive reads. TCRdb redid the processing of the public reads, applying fastp at Q25 and MiXCR, and retained in-frame beta chains. Every CDR3 protein is listed once, alongside the most common genes and DNA of its rows. The V and J calls follow TCRdb's processing rather than the paper's. This sample comprises more than 85,000 distinct CDR3 sequences, around two thirds of them detected only once. The ten biggest clones cover 15% of the sample.

There are many counts of this clonotype. Its antigen is still unknown. The record has no base qualities; no much larger clone is one base away. The specimen was lung tumor tissue. This receptor was taken from a man in his 70s with non-small cell lung cancer. The chain couples TRBV20-1 to TRBJ2-5; 8 central bases correspond to TRBD1. Here the CDR3 is given as CSARQGQTQYF. The sequenced DNA is TGCAGTGCTCGACAGGGGCAGACCCAGTACTTC.